One and the same sample provided the 22 T cell receptor beta chains below, sequenced in a study of T cell changes during pregnancy in multiple sclerosis. The assay was immunoSEQ multiplex PCR, and TCRdb's table has in-frame clones only and misses some. The sample has 70,000 to 75,000 clones, almost 95% seen once. This material consisted of peripheral blood, taken before pregnancy. These TCRs come from a female donor with multiple sclerosis, enrolled in a pregnancy study.

This rearrangement joins TRBV5-1 to TRBJ1-1; perhaps TRBD1 as D (5 bases). The CDR3 totals 15 residues. Germline lookup yields CDR1 SGHRS and CDR2 YFSETQ. V dropped 0 bases and J dropped 1 base, with 10 bases sitting between them. CDR3 sequence reads: CASSLAGLGNTEAFF. CDR3 DNA sequence: TGCGCCAGCAGCTTGGCGGGACTGGGGAACACTGAAGCTTTCTTT.

V usage is TRBV5-1 and J usage is TRBJ1-1, with 7 positions matching TRBD1. The V gene end was trimmed by 4 bases and the J gene end by 1 base; junction bases not matched to a gene: 4. Per the germline V gene, CDR1 is SGHRS and CDR2 is YFSETQ. The CDR3 runs to 14 residues. The DNA of the CDR3 is TGCGCCAGCAGCACCACAGGGGCGAACACTGAAGCTTTCTTT. Residues: CASSTTGANTEAFF.

A few counts support this clone. The V call is TRBV5-8, the J call TRBJ1-2; TRBD1 is a possible D gene (6 bases). Per germline, CDR1 SGHTS and CDR2 YDEGEE. The length of the CDR3 is 14 residues. With 6 bases removed from V and 8 bases from J, the gap between germline ends came to 20 bases. This chain's CDR3 is CASIGAGARKGYTF. CDR3 sequence (DNA): TGTGCCAGCATCGGCGCGGGGGCACGGAAGGGCTACACCTTC.

This chain joins TRBV6-1 and TRBJ1-3, with 7 nucleotides matching TRBD1. The CDR3 length is 17 residues. J was trimmed by 1 base and V by 4 bases; bases with no gene match: 10. Germline CDR1 MNHNS, CDR2 SASEGT. The chain's CDR3 is CASSASGTANSGNTIYF. The CDR3 DNA reads TGTGCCAGCAGTGCCTCCGGGACAGCTAATTCTGGAAACACCATATATTTT.

The chain employs TRBV28 and TRBJ2-5; TRBD1 matches 7 bases. J lost 3 bases, V lost 6 bases, and 7 bases had no gene match. The CDR3 has 14 residues. Germline V lookup: CDR1 MDHEN, CDR2 SYDVKM. In DNA, the CDR3 is TGTGCCAGCAGCCCCTTGACAGGGAAAGAGACCCAGTACTTC. Its translation: CASSPLTGKETQYF.

V is TRBV7-2 and J is TRBJ2-7, with a possible D match to TRBD1 (5 bases). Germline V CDR1 and CDR2: SGHTA, FQGNSA. Trimming removed 1 base at V and 0 bases at J, with 10 bases between. This CDR3 has 15 residues. The CDR3 loop reads CASSLDRPSSYEQYF. The CDR3 coding sequence is TGTGCCAGCAGCTTAGACAGGCCCAGCTCCTACGAGCAGTACTTC.

This chain connects TRBV4-3 to TRBJ2-6; TRBD1 matches at 12 bases. The CDR3 covers 18 residues. Losses at the gene ends were 3 bases for V and 5 bases for J; bases not matched to a gene: 8. Germline CDR1 reads LGHNA; CDR2 reads YSLEER. The CDR3 protein is CASSHSGQGALRANVLTF. CDR3 DNA sequence: TGCGCCAGCAGCCATTCGGGACAGGGGGCTCTTAGGGCCAACGTCCTGACTTTC.

CDR3 protein: CASSLSGGSDEQFF. The CDR3 nucleotides are TGTGCCAGCAGTTTATCGGGCGGGAGCGATGAGCAGTTCTTC. This rearrangement joins TRBV27 to TRBJ2-1; 7 bases map to TRBD2. The CDR3 runs to 14 residues. Germline CDR1 and CDR2: MNHEY and SMNVEV (reference sequence). The trim removed 0 bases at V and 8 bases at J, leaving 4 bases unmatched.

V gene TRBV27 combines with J gene TRBJ2-1; 10 bases match TRBD2. There are 19 residues in the CDR3. Per the germline V gene, CDR1 is MNHEY and CDR2 is SMNVEV (reference sequence). V was clipped by 5 bases and J by 0 bases; unmatched bases: 13. CDR3 in amino acids: CASSPIAGGLLDSYNEQFF. CDR3 DNA: TGTGCCAGCAGTCCGATAGCGGGAGGTCTCCTTGACTCCTACAATGAGCAGTTCTTC.

The genes are TRBV5-4 and TRBJ1-2; no clear D. Germline-derived CDR1 and CDR2 are SGHNT and YYREEE (reference sequence). The CDR3 is made up of 12 amino acids. The ends were cut back, 0 bases at V and 8 bases at J, with 8 bases in the middle. This chain's CDR3 is CASSLEELGYTF. The CDR3 region has the DNA TGTGCCAGCAGCTTGGAGGAGCTGGGCTACACCTTC.

J is TRBJ2-1 and V is TRBV28; TRBD2 matches 12 bases. The CDR3 loop spans 16 amino acids. Unmatched junction bases numbered 7, after V lost 2 bases and J lost 8 bases. Germline CDR1 MDHEN, CDR2 SYDVKM. The CDR3 coding sequence is TGTGCCAGCAGTTTAGATGGCCTAGCGGGAGGGGATGAGCAGTTCTTC. It encodes CASSLDGLAGGDEQFF.

This clone was picked up one time. The chain has TRBV5-6 and TRBJ1-2; D possibly corresponds to TRBD1 (5 bases). V was cut by 4 bases and J by 2 bases, with 12 bases left in between. The CDR3 is 14 residues long. CDR1 is SGHDT, CDR2 YYEEEE, per germline. CDR3 loop: CASSPRTPNYGYTF. CDR3 in DNA: TGTGCCAGCAGCCCCCGGACACCCAACTATGGCTACACCTTC. The entire variable domain, with the rest obtained from reference TRBV5-6 and TRBJ1-2, is as follows: DAGVTQSPTHLIKTRGQQVTLRCSPKSGHDTVSWYQQALGQGPQFIFQYYEEEERQRGNFPDRFSGHQFPNYSSELNVNALLLGDSALYLCASSPRTPNYGYTFGSGTRLTVV.

The CDR3 nucleotides read TGTGCCAGCAGCTCTCTAGCGGGAGGTCCCCTATACAATGAGCAGTTCTTC. Translated, it gives CASSSLAGGPLYNEQFF. The chain couples TRBV11-1 to TRBJ2-1, with 11 bases matching TRBD2. V was pared by 4 bases and J by 4 bases, with 9 bases of the junction left unmatched. This CDR3 region has 17 residues. In germline, CDR1 is SGHAT, CDR2 FQDESV (reference sequence).

The gene calls are TRBV4-2 and TRBJ2-7; unclear D gene. Germline V gene data show CDR1 as LGHNA and CDR2 as YNFKEQ. There are 16 residues in the CDR3. Trimming cost V 0 bases and J 0 bases, with 12 bases left between them. CDR3 sequence: CASSQDFGPISYEQYF. CDR3 sequence (DNA): TGTGCCAGCAGCCAAGATTTTGGGCCGATCTCCTACGAGCAGTACTTC.

The chain is built from TRBV6-5 and TRBJ2-6, with D perhaps matching TRBD1 (6 bases). CDR3 length: 16 residues. Per the germline V gene, CDR1 is MNHEY and CDR2 is SVGAGI. Deletions cut 4 bases from V and 0 bases from J, with 10 bases between. CDR3 in amino acids: CASSSGTPSGANVLTF. DNA of the CDR3: TGTGCCAGCAGTTCCGGGACACCCTCTGGGGCCAACGTCCTGACTTTC.

This clone was recorded once. The gene calls are TRBV6-5 and TRBJ2-1; 8 nucleotides match TRBD2. Germline CDR1 and CDR2: MNHEY and SVGAGI. This CDR3 is 15 amino acids long. J lost 3 bases, V lost 5 bases, and 6 bases had no gene match. CDR3 DNA: TGTGCCAGCAGTCTTACTAGCGGAAACTACAATGAGCAGTTCTTC. Protein sequence: CASSLTSGNYNEQFF.

This chain links TRBV2 with TRBJ2-1; D gene uncertain. Germline V lookup: CDR1 SNHLY, CDR2 FYNNEI. V was clipped by 3 bases and J by 5 bases, with 8 bases between them. The CDR3 spans 13 residues. DNA for the CDR3: TGTGCCAGCAGTGATGGTAGAGACAATGAGCAGTTCTTC. This translates into CASSDGRDNEQFF. The variable domain in full, with the rest retrieved from reference TRBV2 and TRBJ2-1, is EPEVTQTPSHQVTQMGQEVILRCVPISNHLYFYWYRQILGQKVEFLVSFYNNEISEKSEIFDDQFSVERPDGSNFTLKIRSTKLEDSAMYFCASSDGRDNEQFFGPGTRLTVL.

This clone is classed as medium-sized. This chain links TRBV4-2 with TRBJ2-7; 13 bases align to TRBD2. CDR1 LGHNA and CDR2 YNFKEQ come from the germline V gene. This CDR3 spans 15 amino acids. Unmatched junction bases numbered 2, after V lost 1 base and J lost 5 bases. CDR3: CASSQGTSGSDEQYF. The CDR3 DNA sequence: TGTGCCAGCAGCCAAGGGACTAGCGGGAGTGACGAGCAGTACTTC.

The V call is TRBV18, the J call TRBJ2-3; maybe TRBD2 (6 bases). The germline gives CDR1 KGHSH, CDR2 LQKENI. CDR3 length: 14 amino acids. The germline V and J ends were trimmed by 3 bases and 2 bases, with 9 bases remaining between them. The CDR3 loop is CASSPLAPTDTQYF. CDR3 coding DNA: TGTGCCAGCTCACCCCTAGCGCCCACAGATACGCAGTATTTT.

V usage is TRBV28 and J usage is TRBJ2-2; the D gene is possibly TRBD1 (6 bases). This CDR3 region has 14 residues. Trimming pared 10 bases from V and 5 bases from J, leaving 17 bases between. CDR1 is MDHEN, CDR2 SYDVKM, per germline. CDR3 bases: TGTGCCACCCAGGGGCTACGGTGGACCGGGGAGCTGTTTTTT. This codes for CATQGLRWTGELFF.

V usage is TRBV14 and J usage is TRBJ1-4; D remains ambiguous. There are 12 residues in the CDR3. Looked up from germline, CDR1 is SGHDN and CDR2 is FVKESK. Trimming took 1 base from V and 9 from J, leaving 6 bases between them. The CDR3 DNA sequence: TGTGCCAGCAGCCAAGCCACTCAAAAACTGTTTTTT. Translated, it gives CASSQATQKLFF.

J is TRBJ2-3 and V is TRBV11-2; D gene unclear. V dropped 5 bases and J dropped 0 bases, with 12 bases sitting between them. CDR1 SGHAT and CDR2 FQNNGV come from the germline V gene. This CDR3 has 15 amino acids. The CDR3 here is CASSQSGGSTDTQYF. As DNA, the CDR3 is TGTGCCAGCAGCCAGTCCGGCGGTAGCACAGATACGCAGTATTTT.